Presented here are 5 T cell receptor beta chains from one specimen sequenced in a study of T cells in Graves' hyperthyroidism and ophthalmopathy. TCR beta CDR3 region amplification was performed from RNA transcripts. First-round RT-PCR of the TCR CDR3 relied on the HTBI primer set. TCRdb independently ran MiXCR on the multiplex PCR reads; one entry per CDR3 protein. The sample has 490,000 or so distinct CDR3 sequences; 20% to 25% are singletons. Sequenced sample: blood. The source is a woman aged 65 to 85 with Graves' ophthalmopathy.

The chain combines TRBV20-1 with TRBJ2-5; a possible D gene is TRBD2 (6 bases). CDR3 length equals 14 residues. The germline V and J ends were trimmed by 7 bases and 3 bases, with 18 bases remaining between them. Germline V gives CDR1 DFQATT, CDR2 SNEGSKA (reference sequence). The CDR3 region is CSVPRGLGKETQYF. CDR3 nucleotide sequence: TGCAGTGTCCCAAGGGGACTCGGGAAAGAGACCCAGTACTTC.

This chain links TRBV5-5 with TRBJ2-5; weak D call: TRBD1 (7 bases). Germline V lookup: CDR1 SGHKS, CDR2 YYEKEE (reference sequence). Trimming removed 7 bases from V and 4 bases from J, with 14 bases in between. The CDR3 totals 13 residues. The CDR3, as DNA: TGTGCCAGCCTTAGACAGGGAGGAGAGACCCAGTACTTC. It is translated as CASLRQGGETQYF.

The chain is built from TRBV24-1 and TRBJ2-7, with TRBD1 matching over 7 bases. Germline CDR1 reads KGHDR; CDR2 reads SFDVKD. This CDR3 contains 14 residues. With 7 bases clipped from V and 3 bases from J, the junction kept 8 bases outside the gene matches. The CDR3 sequence is CATRTGQTVYEQYF. The CDR3 DNA is TGTGCCACCAGAACGGGACAGACCGTCTACGAGCAGTACTTC.

The V gene is TRBV6-5, the J gene TRBJ1-4; tentative D call: TRBD1 (6 bases). CDR3 length: 16 amino acids. Germline V gene lookup returns CDR1 MNHEY and CDR2 SVGAGI. V lost 0 bases and J 3 bases, leaving 11 bases between the germline ends. CDR3 region: CASSYSKGGPNEKLFF. CDR3 coding DNA: TGTGCCAGCAGTTACTCGAAGGGGGGGCCTAATGAAAAACTGTTTTTT.

This clonotype was counted at least ten times. The rearrangement uses TRBV20-1 and TRBJ1-4, with a tentative D call TRBD1 (5 bases). Between the trimmed V and J ends, which lost 1 base and 8 bases, there was a span of 20 bases. The CDR3 length is 16 residues. Germline-derived CDR1 and CDR2 are DFQATT and SNEGSKA (reference sequence). As DNA, the CDR3 is TGCAGTGCTAGAGCCGTGGGGGGATTGGCATCGGAAAAACTGTTTTTT. This sequence encodes CSARAVGGLASEKLFF.